This T cell receptor (beta chain) came from a study of blood T cell repertoires in COVID-19. Germline V gives CDR1 MNHNS, CDR2 SASEGT. The V and J ends lost 0 bases and 4 bases, in that order; junction bases with no gene match: 8. CDR3 length: 17 residues. Profiling relied on immunoSEQ multiplex PCR, and the TCRdb table lists in-frame clones only, not all of them. The table records 110,000 or so clones, approximately 85% of them present only once. The sequence was collected from a man in his forties with acute or convalescent COVID-19. This chain links TRBV6-1 with TRBJ2-1, with 8 bases fitting TRBD2. What was sequenced was peripheral blood. The CDR3 nucleotides are TGTGCCAGCAGTGAAGCGGTCGGACTAGCTTTTTACAATGAGCAGTTCTTC. Protein: CASSEAVGLAFYNEQFF.